Presented here are 20 T cell receptor beta chains from one specimen sequenced in a study of beta chain features in type 1 diabetes. Expressed TCRB transcripts were sequenced because the entire RNA isolate underwent reverse transcription. Sequencing used immunoSEQ multiplex PCR; TCRdb keeps in-frame clones, though not all of them. The repertoire holds 130,000 to 150,000 clones, with more than 9% as singletons. Sequenced material: naive CD4+ T cells from blood. These receptors all come from a young man in good health.

The chain is built from TRBV6-5 and TRBJ1-6; D may be TRBD1 (6 bases). Trimming left V 9 bases short and J 5 bases short, with 14 bases between. Germline V lookup: CDR1 MNHEY, CDR2 SVGAGI. This CDR3 has 14 amino acids. The CDR3, as DNA: TGTGCCAGTCAAGGGACACCTAATAATTCACCCCTCCACTTT. Amino acids: CASQGTPNNSPLHF.

The chain carries TRBV7-8 and TRBJ1-4, with D possibly being TRBD1 (5 bases). In germline, CDR1 is SGHVS, CDR2 FQNEAQ. Trimming left V 2 bases short and J 7 bases short, with 8 bases between. This CDR3 region has 13 residues. DNA for the CDR3: TGTGCCAGCAGCTTACGCAGGGTTGAAAAACTGTTTTTT. The encoded protein is CASSLRRVEKLFF.

This clone came up a few times. CDR3 DNA sequence: TGTGCCAGCAGAGCCGAGACAAACAATCAGCCCCAGCATTTT. This encodes CASRAETNNQPQHF. This rearrangement joins TRBV6-6 to TRBJ1-5; D gene uncertain. V was trimmed by 6 bases and J by 3 bases, leaving 12 bases between them. Germline CDR1 reads MNHNY; CDR2 reads SVGAGI (reference sequence). This CDR3 comprises 14 residues.

The rearrangement links TRBV27 to TRBJ2-1; weak D call: TRBD2 (7 bases). Trimming removed 3 bases at V and 3 bases at J, with 15 bases between. Germline V CDR1 and CDR2: MNHEY, SMNVEV (reference sequence). The CDR3 loop spans 16 amino acids. The CDR3 is CASSFGRGGRYNEQFF. Here the CDR3 DNA reads TGTGCCAGCAGTTTTGGTAGGGGGGGCCGCTACAATGAGCAGTTCTTC.

The gene calls are TRBV4-1 and TRBJ2-7; D is possibly TRBD2 (7 bases). The germline V and J ends were trimmed by 0 bases and 2 bases, with 14 bases remaining between them. Germline V gene sequence: CDR1 MGHRA, CDR2 YSYEKL. The CDR3 contains 16 residues. Here the CDR3 reads CASSQDWGGLTYEQYF. The CDR3 DNA sequence: TGCGCCAGCAGCCAAGATTGGGGGGGGCTGACCTACGAGCAGTACTTC.

This clone was seen only a few times. V gene TRBV6-6 combines with J gene TRBJ2-2; 8 bases agree with TRBD1. The CDR3 has 15 amino acids. Germline CDR1 and CDR2: MNHNY and SVGAGI (reference sequence). J gave up 2 bases and V 6 bases, and 5 bases lay outside the gene matches. CDR3 coding DNA: TGTGCCAGCAGACGGCAGGGGGCTAACACCGGGGAGCTGTTTTTT. This translates into CASRRQGANTGELFF.

The genes are TRBV7-6 and TRBJ2-1; TRBD2 agrees at 16 bases. Germline CDR1 SGHVS, CDR2 FNYEAQ. V gave up 6 bases and J gave up 4 bases; unmatched junction bases: 12. This CDR3 is 19 amino acids long. The CDR3 is CASSFALPGLAGGYNEQFF. Written as DNA, the CDR3 is TGTGCCAGCAGTTTCGCCCTCCCGGGACTAGCGGGGGGGTACAATGAGCAGTTCTTC.

This clone was observed a handful of times. The rearrangement links TRBV19 to TRBJ2-7; 9 nucleotides agree with TRBD1. This CDR3 has 14 residues. With V trimmed by 4 bases and J by 6 bases, 7 bases remained unmatched. CDR1 and CDR2 (germline): LNHDA, SQIVND (reference sequence). The CDR3 nucleotides are TGTGCCAGTAGTACGGGACAGGGATGGGGCGAGCAGTACTTC. It yields the protein CASSTGQGWGEQYF.

The chain joins TRBV5-4 to TRBJ2-3; D uncertain. This CDR3 region has 16 residues. CDR1 and CDR2 (germline): SGHNT, YYREEE (reference sequence). V lost 1 base and J lost 2, with 14 bases in between. CDR3 bases: TGTGCCAGCAGCTTGTTCCGCTCCGGAGTCACAGATACGCAGTATTTT. Protein product: CASSLFRSGVTDTQYF.

In its sample, this clone was seen a few times. The chain carries TRBV9 and TRBJ2-3, with TRBD2 matching over 8 bases. Germline V lookup: CDR1 SGDLS, CDR2 YYNGEE. The CDR3 extends over 16 amino acids. J lost 0 bases, V lost 6 bases, and 9 bases had no gene match. The CDR3 protein is CASTLEPSGSTDTQYF. The CDR3 nucleotides read TGTGCCAGCACCCTAGAGCCTAGCGGGAGCACAGATACGCAGTATTTT. Looking up the rest from reference TRBV9 and TRBJ2-3 gives the full variable domain: DSGVTQTPKHLITATGQRVTLRCSPRSGDLSVYWYQQSLDQGLQFLIQYYNGEERAKGNILERFSAQQFPDLHSELNLSSLELGDSALYFCASTLEPSGSTDTQYFGPGTRLTVL.

This clone was seen a handful of times. The gene calls are TRBV11-2 and TRBJ1-2; possibly TRBD1 for D (5 bases). V lost 5 bases and J lost 6, with 28 bases in between. The germline V gene has CDR1 SGHAT and CDR2 FQNNGV. The CDR3 consists of 18 residues. The CDR3 bases are TGTGCCAGCAGCCCATTCGGGGGGTCAACCCGAGAGGGAAATGGCTACACCTTC. Amino acids: CASSPFGGSTREGNGYTF.

The chain combines TRBV19 with TRBJ2-3, with D perhaps TRBD2 (6 bases). V lost 7 bases, J lost 6 bases, and 14 bases lay in between. Germline CDR1 is LNHDA and CDR2 is SQIVND (reference sequence). The CDR3 loop spans 13 amino acids. The chain's CDR3 is CASIGGAKDTQYF. The CDR3 DNA reads TGTGCCAGTATCGGAGGGGCAAAGGATACGCAGTATTTT.

This clone was seen more than once but under ten times. This chain joins TRBV9 and TRBJ2-7, with 7 bases aligning to TRBD1. CDR1 and CDR2 (germline): SGDLS, YYNGEE. V shed 4 bases and J 2 bases; nucleotides not matched to a gene: 12. CDR3 size: 16 residues. The CDR3 DNA reads TGTGCCAGCAGCTCCACTCGGACAGGCGACGCCTACGAGCAGTACTTC. Amino acid sequence: CASSSTRTGDAYEQYF.

The V call is TRBV5-5, the J call TRBJ2-1, with 11 bases fitting TRBD2. The CDR3 sequence is 17 residues long. The V and J ends lost 3 bases and 2 bases, in that order; junction bases with no gene match: 7. Germline V gene sequence: CDR1 SGHKS, CDR2 YYEKEE (reference sequence). The CDR3 is CASSYFSGGVTYNEQFF. DNA for the CDR3: TGTGCCAGCAGCTACTTTAGCGGGGGGGTTACCTACAATGAGCAGTTCTTC.

V usage is TRBV5-6 and J usage is TRBJ1-6; 7 bases are shared with TRBD1. This CDR3 contains 13 residues. Germline CDR1 reads SGHDT; CDR2 reads YYEEEE. Trimming at V came to 3 bases and at J to 11 bases, leaving 5 bases not matched to a gene. CDR3 in amino acids: CASSSDRLTPLHF. For the CDR3, the DNA is TGTGCCAGCAGCTCGGACAGGTTGACACCCCTCCACTTT.

The rearrangement uses TRBV21-1 and TRBJ2-2; no check of the table's D call, TRBD2, against the DNA was made. TRBV21-1 has pseudogene status. This CDR3 is 14 amino acids long. This CDR3 reads CASSSGGLAGELFF. The CDR3 bases are TGTGCCAGCAGCAGCGGGGGACTTGCCGGGGAGCTGTTTTTT.

The chain carries TRBV7-9 and TRBJ2-1, with D possibly TRBD2 on 6 matching bases. V was pared by 8 bases and J by 2 bases, with 28 bases between. The CDR3 is 19 residues long. CDR1 is SEHNR, CDR2 FQNEAQ, per germline (reference sequence). Here the CDR3 DNA reads TGTGCCAGCCCCCGGGCGGCGACTAGTGAAGAGGAGGCCTACAATGAGCAGTTCTTC. Its protein is CASPRAATSEEEAYNEQFF.

This chain connects TRBV7-9 to TRBJ2-7, with 13 bases matching TRBD2. Germline V CDR1 and CDR2: SEHNR, FQNEAQ (reference sequence). V was clipped by 0 bases and J by 6 bases; unmatched bases: 5. This CDR3 is 16 amino acids long. The CDR3 region has the DNA TGTGCCAGCAGCTTAGCACTAGCGGGGGGGCTGGGCGAGCAGTACTTC. Translated, it gives CASSLALAGGLGEQYF.

The chain is built from TRBV2 and TRBJ2-5; a possible D gene is TRBD1 (5 bases). Germline V gene data show CDR1 as SNHLY and CDR2 as FYNNEI. The CDR3 runs to 13 residues. The V and J ends lost 6 bases and 7 bases respectively, with 15 bases between them. The CDR3 here is CASSNQGYGTQYF. The CDR3 coding sequence is TGTGCCAGCAGCAACCAGGGATACGGGACCCAGTACTTC.

V usage is TRBV4-2 and J usage is TRBJ1-5; D gene unclear. CDR3 length: 13 amino acids. The V and J ends lost 0 bases and 4 bases respectively, with 4 bases between them. Germline loops: CDR1 LGHNA, CDR2 YNFKEQ. The CDR3 loop is CASSQDENQPQHF. Written as DNA, the CDR3 is TGTGCCAGCAGCCAAGACGAGAATCAGCCCCAGCATTTT.